This T cell receptor beta chain was sequenced for a study of CD8 T cells in ankylosing spondylitis. Quantitative 5'-RACE was performed with molecular barcodes, and it yielded the TCR beta libraries. TCRdb itself ran the 5' RACE reads through MiXCR, one entry per CDR3 protein. The repertoire consists of about 240,000 distinct CDR3 sequences, with over 8.5% occurring once and the leading ten covering around 7%. This clonotype showed up many times. The antigen is unknown. CDR1 is SGHRS and CDR2 is YFSETQ in the germline V gene. Losses at the gene ends were 3 bases for V and 2 bases for J; bases not matched to a gene: 0. The CDR3 consists of 15 residues. Notes on the study in general: Disease-linked clones bore a CD8+ phenotype, appearing relatively rarely in peripheral blood. Reports say disease-linked clones showed up significantly more in matched ankylosing spondylitis synovial fluid. One TCR beta motif, made up of 7 or 8 highly homologous variants, appeared characteristic of ankylosing spondylitis blood.

The chain has TRBV5-1 and TRBJ2-1; 12 bases are shared with TRBD2. This TCR derives from a male donor with ankylosing spondylitis or in good health (not recorded which). The sequenced sample consisted of blood, either unsorted or a sorted T cell fraction (not recorded which). CDR3 in DNA: TGCGCCAGCAGCTGGACTAGCGGGACCTACAATGAGCAGTTCTTC. Translated, it gives CASSWTSGTYNEQFF.